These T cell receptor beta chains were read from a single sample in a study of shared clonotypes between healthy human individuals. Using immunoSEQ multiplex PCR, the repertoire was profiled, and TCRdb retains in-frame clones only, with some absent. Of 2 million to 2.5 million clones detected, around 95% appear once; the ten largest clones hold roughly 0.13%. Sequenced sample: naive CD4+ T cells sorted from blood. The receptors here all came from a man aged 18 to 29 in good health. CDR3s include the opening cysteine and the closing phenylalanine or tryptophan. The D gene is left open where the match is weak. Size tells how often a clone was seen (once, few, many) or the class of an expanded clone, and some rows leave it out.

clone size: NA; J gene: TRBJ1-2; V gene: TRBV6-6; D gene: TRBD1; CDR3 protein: CASSYSGQGTDYGYTF; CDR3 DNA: TGTGCCAGCAGTTACTCGGGACAGGGGACCGACTATGGCTACACCTTC
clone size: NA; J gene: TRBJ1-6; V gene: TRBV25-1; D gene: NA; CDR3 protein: CASSFGGGSPLHF; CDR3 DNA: TGTGCCAGCAGTTTCGGGGGTGGGTCACCCCTCCACTTT
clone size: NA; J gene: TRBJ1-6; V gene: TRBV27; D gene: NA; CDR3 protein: CASSLLTTSGNSPLHF; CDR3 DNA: TGTGCCAGCAGTTTACTGACAACGTCAGGCAATTCACCCCTCCACTTT
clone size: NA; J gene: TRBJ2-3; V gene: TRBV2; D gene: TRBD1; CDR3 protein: CAAGQGITSTDTQYF; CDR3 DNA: TGTGCCGCGGGACAGGGGATTACTAGCACAGATACGCAGTATTTT
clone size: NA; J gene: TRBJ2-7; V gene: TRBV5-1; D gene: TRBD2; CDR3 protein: CASSPGLAGSHEQYF; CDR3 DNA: TGCGCCAGCAGCCCGGGACTAGCGGGATCCCACGAGCAGTACTTC
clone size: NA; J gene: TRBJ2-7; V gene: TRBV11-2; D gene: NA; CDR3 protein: CASSLLGDAYEQYF; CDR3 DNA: TGTGCCAGCAGCTTATTGGGGGACGCCTACGAGCAGTACTTC
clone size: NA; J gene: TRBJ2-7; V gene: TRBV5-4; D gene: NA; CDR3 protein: CASSRAYSYEQYF; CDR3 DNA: TGTGCCAGCAGTCGAGCCTACTCCTACGAGCAGTACTTC
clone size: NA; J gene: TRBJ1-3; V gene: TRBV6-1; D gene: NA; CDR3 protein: CASRWGGSGNTIYF; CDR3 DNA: TGTGCCAGTCGATGGGGGGGAAGTGGAAACACCATATATTTT
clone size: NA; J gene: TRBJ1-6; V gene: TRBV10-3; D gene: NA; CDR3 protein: CAIRPTPNYNSPLHF; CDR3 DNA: TGTGCCATCAGGCCGACGCCAAACTATAATTCACCCCTCCACTTT
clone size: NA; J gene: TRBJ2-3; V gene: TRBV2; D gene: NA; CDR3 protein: CASSIENTDTQYF; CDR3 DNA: TGTGCCAGCTCCATCGAAAACACAGATACGCAGTATTTT
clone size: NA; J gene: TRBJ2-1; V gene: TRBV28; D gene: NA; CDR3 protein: CASSLAGPPNEQFF; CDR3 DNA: TGTGCCAGCAGTTTGGCAGGACCTCCCAATGAGCAGTTCTTC
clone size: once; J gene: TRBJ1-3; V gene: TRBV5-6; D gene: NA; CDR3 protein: CASSLFQASLSGTIYF; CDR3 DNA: TGTGCCAGCAGCTTGTTCCAGGCCTCTCTGAGTGGGACCATATATTTT
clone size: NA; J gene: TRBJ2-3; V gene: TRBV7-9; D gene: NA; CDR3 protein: CASSTGQSRDTQYF; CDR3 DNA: TGTGCCAGCAGCACCGGACAGTCAAGGGATACGCAGTATTTT
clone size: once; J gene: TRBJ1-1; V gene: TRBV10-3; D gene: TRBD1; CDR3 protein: CATRDRTHTEAFF; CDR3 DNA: TGTGCCACCCGGGACAGGACACACACTGAAGCTTTCTTT
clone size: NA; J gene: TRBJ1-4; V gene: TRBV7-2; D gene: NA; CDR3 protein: CASSLNAGRTSEKLFF; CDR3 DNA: TGTGCCAGCAGCTTAAATGCGGGTAGGACGTCGGAAAAACTGTTTTTT
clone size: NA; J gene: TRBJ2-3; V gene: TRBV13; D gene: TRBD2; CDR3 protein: CASSSRQRELTDTQYF; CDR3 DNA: TGTGCCAGCAGCAGCAGACAGCGGGAGCTAACAGATACGCAGTATTTT
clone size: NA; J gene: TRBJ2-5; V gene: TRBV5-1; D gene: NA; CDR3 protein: CASSLAADGQETQYF; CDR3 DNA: TGCGCCAGCAGCTTGGCGGCGGACGGCCAAGAGACCCAGTACTTC
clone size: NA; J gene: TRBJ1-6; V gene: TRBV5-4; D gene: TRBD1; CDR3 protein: CASSQDRGLSPLHF; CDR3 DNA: TGTGCCAGCAGCCAGGACAGGGGGCTTTCACCCCTCCACTTT
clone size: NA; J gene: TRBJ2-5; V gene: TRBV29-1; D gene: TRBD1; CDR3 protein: CSVEETGDSFWETQYF; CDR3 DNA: TGCAGCGTTGAAGAAACCGGGGACAGTTTTTGGGAGACCCAGTACTTC
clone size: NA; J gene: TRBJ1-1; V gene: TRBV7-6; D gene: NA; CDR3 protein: CAVGGWGAGTEAFF; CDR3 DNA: TGTGCCGTTGGAGGATGGGGGGCAGGTACTGAAGCTTTCTTT
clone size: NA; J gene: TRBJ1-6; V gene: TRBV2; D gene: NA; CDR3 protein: CASSQNGGRESPLHF; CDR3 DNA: TGTGCCAGCAGCCAAAATGGGGGCAGAGAATCACCCCTCCACTTT
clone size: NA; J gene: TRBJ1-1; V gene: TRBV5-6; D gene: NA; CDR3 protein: CASSLRWGPNTEAFF; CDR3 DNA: TGTGCCAGCAGCTTGCGTTGGGGGCCGAACACTGAAGCTTTCTTT
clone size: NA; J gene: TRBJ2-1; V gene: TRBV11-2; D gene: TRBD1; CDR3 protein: CASSLGLYRGNEQFF; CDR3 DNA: TGTGCCAGCAGCTTAGGACTCTACAGGGGAAATGAGCAGTTCTTC
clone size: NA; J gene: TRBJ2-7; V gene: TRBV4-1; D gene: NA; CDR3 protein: CASRPANRDTQYF; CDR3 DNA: TGCGCCAGCAGACCAGCCAATCGGGACACACAGTACTTC
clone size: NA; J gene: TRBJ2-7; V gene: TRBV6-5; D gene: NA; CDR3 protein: CASSPDSLPYEQYF; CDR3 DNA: TGTGCCAGCAGCCCGGACAGCCTCCCCTACGAGCAGTACTTC
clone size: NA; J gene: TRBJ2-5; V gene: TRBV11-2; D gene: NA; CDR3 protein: CASSLGLQETQYF; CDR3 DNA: TGTGCCAGCAGCCTCGGACTTCAAGAGACCCAGTACTTC
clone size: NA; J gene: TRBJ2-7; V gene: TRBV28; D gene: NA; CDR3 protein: CASSFGFQSPYEQYF; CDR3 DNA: TGTGCCAGCAGTTTTGGGTTTCAGTCCCCCTACGAGCAGTACTTC
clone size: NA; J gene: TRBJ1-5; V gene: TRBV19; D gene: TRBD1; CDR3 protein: CASSNRAGGVKRQPQHF; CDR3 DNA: TGTGCCAGTAGTAATCGGGCAGGGGGAGTGAAACGTCAGCCCCAGCATTTT
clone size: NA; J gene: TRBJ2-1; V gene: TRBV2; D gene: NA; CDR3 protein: CASSGRNPVAYNEQFF; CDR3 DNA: TGTGCCAGCAGTGGCAGGAATCCAGTTGCCTACAATGAGCAGTTCTTC
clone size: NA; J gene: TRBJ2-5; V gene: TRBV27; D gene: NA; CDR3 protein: CASSFGGETQYF; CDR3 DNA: TGTGCCAGCAGTTTTGGAGGAGAGACCCAGTACTTC
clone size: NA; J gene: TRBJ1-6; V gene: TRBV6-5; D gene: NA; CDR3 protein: CASSYGRSSYNSPLHF; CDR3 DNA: TGTGCCAGCAGTTACGGTCGTAGCTCCTATAATTCACCCCTCCACTTT
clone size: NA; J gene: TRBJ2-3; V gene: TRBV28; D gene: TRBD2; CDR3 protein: CASSPGLALEQYF; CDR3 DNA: TGTGCCAGCAGTCCGGGACTAGCGTTGGAGCAGTATTTT
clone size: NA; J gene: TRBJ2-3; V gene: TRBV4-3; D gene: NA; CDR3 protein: CASSPRRAPDTQYF; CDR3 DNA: TGCGCCAGCAGCCCCAGAAGGGCACCCGATACGCAGTATTTT
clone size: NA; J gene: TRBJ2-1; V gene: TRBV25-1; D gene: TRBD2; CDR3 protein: CASSEGLAGAYSYNEQFF; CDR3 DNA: TGTGCCAGCAGTGAGGGACTAGCGGGAGCCTACTCCTACAATGAGCAGTTCTTC
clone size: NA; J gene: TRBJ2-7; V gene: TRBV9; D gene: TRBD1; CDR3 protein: CASSTRTGPYEQYF; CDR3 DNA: TGTGCCAGCAGCACCCGGACAGGGCCCTACGAGCAGTACTTC
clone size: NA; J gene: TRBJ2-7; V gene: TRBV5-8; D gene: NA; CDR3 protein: CASSLGLGAYEQYF; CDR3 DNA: TGTGCCAGCAGCTTGGGATTAGGGGCTTACGAGCAGTACTTC
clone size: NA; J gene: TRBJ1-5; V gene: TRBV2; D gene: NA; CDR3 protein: CASSDNPMWGSGNQPQHF; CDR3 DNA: TGTGCCAGCAGTGATAACCCTATGTGGGGAAGCGGCAATCAGCCCCAGCATTTT
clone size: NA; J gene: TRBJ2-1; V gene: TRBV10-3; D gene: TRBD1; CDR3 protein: CAIRGTGDYNEQFF; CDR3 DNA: TGTGCCATCAGGGGGACAGGCGACTACAATGAGCAGTTCTTC
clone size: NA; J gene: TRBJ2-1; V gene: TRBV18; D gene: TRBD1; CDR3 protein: CASSLGQGAINEQFF; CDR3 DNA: TGTGCCAGCTCACTCGGACAGGGGGCGATCAATGAGCAGTTCTTC
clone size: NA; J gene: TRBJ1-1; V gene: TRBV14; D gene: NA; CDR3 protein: CASSETAPERAFF; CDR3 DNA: TGTGCCAGCAGCGAAACGGCCCCCGAGAGGGCTTTCTTT
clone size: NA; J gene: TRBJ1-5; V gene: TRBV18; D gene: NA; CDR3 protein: CASSSQSQPQHF; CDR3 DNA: TGTGCCAGCTCATCTCAAAGTCAGCCCCAGCATTTT
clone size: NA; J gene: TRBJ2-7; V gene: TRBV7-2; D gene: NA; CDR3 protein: CASSPGPSSYEQYF; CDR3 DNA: TGTGCCAGCAGCCCGGGACCGAGCTCCTACGAGCAGTACTTC
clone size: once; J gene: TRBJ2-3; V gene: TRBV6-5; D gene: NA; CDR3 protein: CASREASTDTQYF; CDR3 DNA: TGTGCCAGCAGGGAGGCGAGCACAGATACGCAGTATTTT
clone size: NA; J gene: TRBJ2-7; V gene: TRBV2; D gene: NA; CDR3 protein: CASRKERYVPGQNSYEQYF; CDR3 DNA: TGTGCCAGCAGAAAAGAGCGCTACGTACCGGGACAAAACTCCTACGAGCAGTACTTC
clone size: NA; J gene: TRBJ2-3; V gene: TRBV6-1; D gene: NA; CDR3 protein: CASSPLVLDTDTQYF; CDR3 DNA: TGTGCCAGCAGCCCCCTCGTACTTGACACAGATACGCAGTATTTT
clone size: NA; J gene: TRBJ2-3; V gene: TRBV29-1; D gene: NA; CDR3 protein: CSVALLSDTQYF; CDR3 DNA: TGCAGCGTTGCCCTCCTTTCAGATACGCAGTATTTT